This T cell receptor (beta chain) was recovered during a study of cytomegalovirus exposure and HLA in healthy donors. General observations from the study: The study designated roughly 150 TCR beta chains cytomegalovirus-associated.

Clones were sequenced by immunoSEQ multiplex PCR, and TCRdb holds only the in-frame ones, with some missing. Here the sample spans approximately 230,000 clones, more than 85% being singletons. The CDR3 length is 17 residues. Germline CDR1 reads SEHNR; CDR2 reads FQNEAQ (reference sequence). With 1 base clipped from V and 1 base from J, the junction kept 8 bases outside the gene matches. This clone was detected only once. Its cognate antigen is unknown. The material sequenced was PBMCs. The receptor comes from a man between 18 and 35 years old in good health and CMV-seropositive. This chain connects TRBV7-9 to TRBJ2-3, with TRBD2 matching over 7 bases. The CDR3 is CASSLGRSSGRTDTQYF. DNA of the CDR3: TGTGCCAGCAGCTTAGGCAGGTCTAGCGGACGCACAGATACGCAGTATTTT.